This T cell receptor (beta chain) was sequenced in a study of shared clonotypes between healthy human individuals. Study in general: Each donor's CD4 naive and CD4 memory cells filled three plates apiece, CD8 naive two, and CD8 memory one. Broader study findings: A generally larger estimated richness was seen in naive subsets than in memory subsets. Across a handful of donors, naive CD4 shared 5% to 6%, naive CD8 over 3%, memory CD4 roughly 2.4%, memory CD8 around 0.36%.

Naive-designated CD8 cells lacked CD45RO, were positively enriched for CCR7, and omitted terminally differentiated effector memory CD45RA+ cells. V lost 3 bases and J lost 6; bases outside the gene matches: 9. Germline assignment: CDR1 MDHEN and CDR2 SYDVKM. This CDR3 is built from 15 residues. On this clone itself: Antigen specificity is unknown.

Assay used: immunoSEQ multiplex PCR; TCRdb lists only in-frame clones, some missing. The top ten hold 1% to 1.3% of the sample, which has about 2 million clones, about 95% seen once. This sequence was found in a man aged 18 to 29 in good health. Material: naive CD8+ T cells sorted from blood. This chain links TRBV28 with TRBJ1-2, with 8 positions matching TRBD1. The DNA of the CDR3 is TGTGCCAGCAGTTTGGGATGGACAGGGATAGATGGCTACACCTTC. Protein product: CASSLGWTGIDGYTF.